This T cell receptor (beta chain) was identified during a study of blood T cell repertoires in COVID-19. The CDR3 runs to 15 residues. V lost 2 bases to trimming and J lost 2 bases, with 11 bases between them. Germline V gives CDR1 MNHNS, CDR2 SASEGT. Assay: immunoSEQ multiplex PCR; the TCRdb copy retains only in-frame clones and omits some. This table has around 200,000 clones, around four fifths appearing once. This clonotype was obtained from a woman between 70 and 85 years old with COVID-19, enrolled during active disease. The chain employs TRBV6-1 and TRBJ2-3; D is unresolved. The sample consisted of peripheral blood. The CDR3 sequence: CASSEFVANTDTQYF. CDR3 nucleotides: TGTGCCAGCAGTGAATTTGTAGCAAACACAGATACGCAGTATTTT.